The present entry profiles one T cell receptor (beta chain) with its context. Its antigen is unknown. Stated treatment: oral pan-JAK inhibitor, 5-10 mg twice daily. This sample is drawn from a study of CD8+ T cells in alopecia areata. Turning to the study itself: Those treated were given oral tofacitinib at 5 to 10 mg twice daily.

Findings of the study overall: Amid tofacitinib therapy, many expanded lesional clones stayed present in scalp and blood.

Extracted from the samples, RNA was reverse transcribed into cDNA to serve as the sequencing template. Some clones are missing from TCRdb's copy, which holds only in-frame ones; the method was immunoSEQ multiplex PCR. The table lists 90,000 to 150,000 clones, 53% of them singletons. Germline V gives CDR1 LNHNV, CDR2 YYDKDF (reference sequence). The CDR3 is 16 residues long. Between the trimmed V and J ends, which lost 0 bases and 1 base, there was a span of 13 bases. This sequence originates from a human donor with alopecia areata. The source was CD4+ T cells sorted from blood, collected at week 4, from a patient treated with tofacitinib. This chain joins TRBV15 and TRBJ2-7, with a possible D match to TRBD2 (5 bases). The CDR3 here is CATSRDRGGKSYEQYF. The CDR3 bases are TGTGCCACCAGCAGAGATCGGGGTGGCAAATCCTACGAGCAGTACTTC.